These 8 T cell receptor beta chains share one sample of origin, sequenced in a study of control samples from healthy donors and cancer patients (dated by TCRdb to the early 2020s). To prepare the library, the immunoSEQ multiplex PCR assay was applied. The clones in this table, taken by TCRdb from immuneACCESS, are in-frame only. Not every clone is retained; where verified, under half of the shortfall comes from an unresolved V gene, and the cause of the rest is unknown. The sample table contains some 74,000 clones; only one count was recorded for approximately 91% of them. Of the sample, around 5.4% falls within the top ten clones. Material for sequencing was blood. The receptors derive from a woman in her 50s in good health.

V usage is TRBV9 and J usage is TRBJ1-1; tentative D call: TRBD1 (5 bases). The CDR3 runs 13 residues. Per germline, CDR1 SGDLS and CDR2 YYNGEE. V lost 4 bases and J lost 11, with 18 bases in between. CDR3 nucleotides: TGTGCCAGCAGCCAAACGGACTCTTCAGGGGCTTTCTTT. Translating gives CASSQTDSSGAFF.

The chain couples TRBV3-1 (or the pseudogene TRBV3-2) to TRBJ2-7; D is possibly TRBD1 (5 bases). The CDR3 consists of 18 residues. Germline-derived CDR1 and CDR2 are LGHDT and YNNKEL (reference sequence). The ends were cut back, 1 base at V and 0 bases at J, with 19 bases in the middle. CDR3 in DNA: TGTGCCAGCAGCCAAGCCCTCCTCGAACAGGTTCTCTCCTACGAGCAGTACTTC. Its protein product is CASSQALLEQVLSYEQYF.

The chain recombines TRBV10-2 with TRBJ2-1; D might be TRBD1 or TRBD2, each matching 5 bases. The V end was cut by 8 bases, the J end by 8 bases, with 13 bases between. Germline CDR1 is WSHSY and CDR2 is SAAADI. This CDR3 contains 12 residues. Written as DNA, the CDR3 is TGCGCCAGCCGGTGGGGGAATTATGAGCAGTTCTTC. As protein: CASRWGNYEQFF.

The chain has TRBV12-3 or TRBV12-4 and TRBJ2-1; 7 positions match TRBD1. Losses at the gene ends were 6 bases for V and 8 bases for J; bases not matched to a gene: 1. The CDR3 has 11 amino acids. CDR3 nucleotides: TGTGCCAGCAGCACAGGGGATGAGCAGTTCTTC. Amino acid sequence: CASSTGDEQFF.

The chain combines TRBV7-9 with TRBJ1-2; the match to TRBD1 covers 7 bases. The CDR3 has 14 amino acids. The V gene's germline CDR1 is SEHNR and CDR2 FQNEAQ (reference sequence). V lost 5 bases, J lost 3 bases, and 6 bases stayed unmatched. Written as DNA, the CDR3 is TGTGCCAGCAGCCCGACAGGGAGGCACTATGGCTACACCTTC. Protein product: CASSPTGRHYGYTF.

V and J are TRBV2 and TRBJ2-3; D call uncertain. The germline V gene encodes CDR1 SNHLY and CDR2 FYNNEI. The CDR3 sequence is 12 residues long. Trimming removed 5 bases at V and 4 bases at J, with 7 bases between. For the CDR3, the DNA is TGTGCCAGCAGTCTTAATGCAGATACGCAGTATTTT. Amino acids: CASSLNADTQYF.

The chain links TRBV12-3 or TRBV12-4 to TRBJ2-1; D gene ambiguous. Deletions cut 4 bases from V and 10 bases from J, with 8 bases between. This CDR3 spans 11 amino acids. CDR3 sequence reads: CASSSAGEQFF. The CDR3 DNA sequence: TGTGCCAGCAGTTCCGCCGGCGAGCAGTTCTTC.

The CDR3 region is CASFSTEVYGYTF. The CDR3 DNA sequence: TGTGCCAGCTTCTCAACCGAGGTCTATGGCTACACCTTC. The chain uses TRBV6-5 and TRBJ1-2; D unresolved. V lost 8 bases to trimming and J lost 4 bases, with 14 bases between them. Germline V gene sequence: CDR1 MNHEY, CDR2 SVGAGI. The CDR3 length is 13 residues.